This T cell receptor (beta chain) is from a study of blood T cell repertoires in COVID-19. Whole-study context: Both acute and convalescent COVID-19 samples were obtained from the United States, Italy and Spain. From T cells, B-cell-depleted T cells, or PBMCs came the material, which was cDNA or gDNA.

Original handling: Amplification of reference gene primers was used by the study to estimate nucleated cell counts. Data came from immunoSEQ multiplex PCR; TCRdb stores just in-frame clones and leaves some out. V and J calls and clone size are as listed in that table; D and trimming were resolved from the DNA. The table has 250,000 to 350,000 clones, 80% to 90% seen once. Germline V gene sequence: CDR1 SGDLS, CDR2 YYNGEE. The CDR3 spans 17 residues. Trimming took 3 bases from V and 2 from J; bases not matched to a gene: 9. Input material: peripheral blood. The chain carries TRBV9 and TRBJ2-3, with TRBD1 identical over 10 bases. This TCR derives from a man aged 18 to 29 who had recovered from COVID-19. The CDR3 coding sequence is TGTGCCAGCAGCGCTTACCGCGGACAGGGGGTCACAGATACGCAGTATTTT. Its translation is CASSAYRGQGVTDTQYF.